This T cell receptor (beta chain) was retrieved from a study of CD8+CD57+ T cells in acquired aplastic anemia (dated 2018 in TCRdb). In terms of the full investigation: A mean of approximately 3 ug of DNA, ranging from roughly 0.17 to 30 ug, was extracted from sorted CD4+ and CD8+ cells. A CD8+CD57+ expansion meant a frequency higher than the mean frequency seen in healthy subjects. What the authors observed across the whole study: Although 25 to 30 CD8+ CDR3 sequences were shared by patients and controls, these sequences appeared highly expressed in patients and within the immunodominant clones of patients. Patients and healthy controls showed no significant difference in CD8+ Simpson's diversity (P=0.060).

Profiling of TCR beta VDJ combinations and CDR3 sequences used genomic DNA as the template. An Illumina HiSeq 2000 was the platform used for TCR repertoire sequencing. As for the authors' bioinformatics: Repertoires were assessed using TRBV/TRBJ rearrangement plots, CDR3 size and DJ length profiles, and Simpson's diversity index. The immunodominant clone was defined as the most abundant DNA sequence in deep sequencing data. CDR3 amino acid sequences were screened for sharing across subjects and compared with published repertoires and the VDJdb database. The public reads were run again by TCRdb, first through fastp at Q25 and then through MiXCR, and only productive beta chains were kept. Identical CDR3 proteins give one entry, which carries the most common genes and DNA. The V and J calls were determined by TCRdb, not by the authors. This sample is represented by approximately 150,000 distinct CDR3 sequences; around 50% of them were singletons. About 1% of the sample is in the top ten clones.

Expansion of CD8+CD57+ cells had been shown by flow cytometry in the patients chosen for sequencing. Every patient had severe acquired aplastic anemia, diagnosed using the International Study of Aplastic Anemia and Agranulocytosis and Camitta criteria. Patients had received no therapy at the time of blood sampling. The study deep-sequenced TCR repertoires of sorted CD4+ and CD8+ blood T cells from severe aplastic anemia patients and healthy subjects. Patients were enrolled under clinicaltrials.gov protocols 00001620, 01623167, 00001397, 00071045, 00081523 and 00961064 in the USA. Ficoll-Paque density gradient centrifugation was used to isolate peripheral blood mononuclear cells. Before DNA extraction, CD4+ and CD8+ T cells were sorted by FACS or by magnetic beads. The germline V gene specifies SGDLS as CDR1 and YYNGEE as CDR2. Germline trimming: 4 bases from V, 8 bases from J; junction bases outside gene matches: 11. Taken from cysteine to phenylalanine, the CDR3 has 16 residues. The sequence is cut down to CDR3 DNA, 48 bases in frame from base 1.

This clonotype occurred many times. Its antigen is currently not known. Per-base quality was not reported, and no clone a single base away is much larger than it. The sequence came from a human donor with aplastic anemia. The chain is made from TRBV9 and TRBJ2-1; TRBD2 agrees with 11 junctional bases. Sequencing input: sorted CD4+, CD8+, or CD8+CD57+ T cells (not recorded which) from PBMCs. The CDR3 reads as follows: CASSPRLAGIPDEQFF. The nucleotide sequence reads TGTGCCAGCAGCCCCAGACTAGCGGGGATTCCGGATGAGCAGTTCTTC. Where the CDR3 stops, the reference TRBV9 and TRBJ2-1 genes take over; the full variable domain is DSGVTQTPKHLITATGQRVTLRCSPRSGDLSVYWYQQSLDQGLQFLIQYYNGEERAKGNILERFSAQQFPDLHSELNLSSLELGDSALYFCASSPRLAGIPDEQFFGPGTRLTVL.